Following are 21 T cell receptor beta chains from one sample sequenced in a study of PD-1 blockade in classical Hodgkin lymphoma. Specified time point: cycle 4 day 1 (C4D1), after 6 weeks of nivolumab. Patients all relapsed after autologous stem cell transplantation, and there was variation in brentuximab vedotin exposure. Isolation of CD4+ T cells from thawed PBMCs was performed by magnetic negative selection. The method was immunoSEQ multiplex PCR; TCRdb's version includes in-frame clones alone and lacks a portion of them. The table records almost 20,000 clones, 70% to 90% of them present only once. Specimen: CD4+ T cells from blood, collected before the fourth cycle of nivolumab. These receptors came from a human donor with classical Hodgkin lymphoma.

This CDR3 reads CASRGPAADRREKLFF. The CDR3, as DNA: TGTGCCAGCAGAGGTCCCGCCGCGGACAGGCGAGAAAAACTGTTTTTT. The chain couples TRBV2 to TRBJ1-4, with 7 bases matching TRBD1. The CDR3 totals 16 residues. The junction had 15 bases not matched to a gene; V was cut back by 6 bases and J by 8 bases. Germline V gives CDR1 SNHLY, CDR2 FYNNEI.

This clone was observed a single time. V gene TRBV6-1 combines with J gene TRBJ1-5, with TRBD1 matching over 12 bases. Germline CDR1 is MNHNS and CDR2 is SASEGT. This CDR3 has 15 residues. V shed 10 bases and J 6 bases; nucleotides not matched to a gene: 10. The chain's CDR3 is CATQTGTGGFQPQHF. Here the CDR3 DNA reads TGTGCCACGCAAACCGGGACAGGGGGCTTTCAGCCCCAGCATTTT.

The V and J genes are TRBV5-8 and TRBJ2-1, with TRBD1 as a possible D gene (6 bases). The CDR3 spans 15 residues. V lost 0 bases to trimming and J lost 1 base, with 8 bases between them. Germline V gene lookup returns CDR1 SGHTS and CDR2 YDEGEE. The CDR3 DNA is TGTGCCAGCAGCTTGGACAGGGCTTCCTACAATGAGCAGTTCTTC. Amino acids: CASSLDRASYNEQFF.

This chain links TRBV6-1 with TRBJ2-7; no definite D call. Between the trimmed V and J ends, which lost 0 bases and 0 bases, there was a span of 12 bases. This CDR3 spans 16 amino acids. Germline CDR1 MNHNS, CDR2 SASEGT. The chain's CDR3 is CASSEATTVSSYEQYF. DNA of the CDR3: TGTGCCAGCAGTGAAGCGACGACGGTTAGCTCCTACGAGCAGTACTTC.

The chain combines TRBV28 with TRBJ2-7; D possibly uses TRBD1 or TRBD2 (5 bases each). This CDR3 region has 12 residues. V was pared by 6 bases and J by 4 bases, with 10 bases between. Germline loops: CDR1 MDHEN, CDR2 SYDVKM. The CDR3 sequence is CASRLGVYEQYF. DNA of the CDR3: TGTGCCAGCAGGTTGGGGGTATACGAGCAGTACTTC.

This chain uses TRBV7-9 with TRBJ2-1, with 14 positions matching TRBD2. Germline CDR1 reads SEHNR; CDR2 reads FQNEAQ (reference sequence). Unmatched junction bases numbered 7, after V lost 5 bases and J lost 7 bases. The CDR3 sequence is 16 residues long. DNA for the CDR3: TGTGCCAGCAGCCCCCGACTAGCGGGAGGGTGGAATGAGCAGTTCTTC. Protein sequence: CASSPRLAGGWNEQFF. Complete variable domain (other parts from reference TRBV7-9 and TRBJ2-1): DTGVSQNPRHKITKRGQNVTFRCDPISEHNRLYWYRQTLGQGPEFLTYFQNEAQLEKSRLLSDRFSAERPKGSFSTLEIQRTEQGDSAMYLCASSPRLAGGWNEQFFGPGTRLTVL.

The chain uses TRBV19 and TRBJ2-6; 7 nucleotides agree with TRBD1. V trimming: 0 bases; J trimming: 4 bases; junction bases outside the gene matches: 9. Germline CDR1 reads LNHDA; CDR2 reads SQIVND (reference sequence). The CDR3 sequence is 18 residues long. The CDR3 sequence is CASSIEETGTSGANVLTF. CDR3 nucleotides: TGTGCCAGTAGTATAGAGGAGACAGGGACGTCCGGGGCCAACGTCCTGACTTTC.

The CDR3 spells CSVALSGGSTDTQYF. In DNA, the CDR3 is TGCAGCGTAGCCCTTAGCGGGGGGAGCACAGATACGCAGTATTTT. The V and J genes are TRBV29-1 and TRBJ2-3, with TRBD2 identical over 10 bases. The junction had 6 bases not matched to a gene; V was cut back by 6 bases and J by 0 bases. Germline lookup yields CDR1 SQVTM and CDR2 ANQGSEA. The CDR3 covers 15 residues.

This clone was seen more than once but under ten times. Here the CDR3 reads CASSASTSGQETQYF. The CDR3 nucleotides read TGTGCCAGCAGCGCTTCCACTAGCGGACAAGAGACCCAGTACTTC. V usage is TRBV9 and J usage is TRBJ2-5, with 8 bases identical to TRBD2. The CDR3 sequence is 15 residues long. J gave up 2 bases and V 3 bases, and 6 bases lay outside the gene matches. Per the germline V gene, CDR1 is SGDLS and CDR2 is YYNGEE.

The chain couples TRBV5-1 to TRBJ2-7; D is perhaps TRBD1 or TRBD2 (5 bases each). The CDR3 sequence is 13 residues long. Trimming cost V 1 base and J 2 bases, with 7 bases left between them. Germline assignment: CDR1 SGHRS and CDR2 YFSETQ. The CDR3 sequence: CASSLRDPYEQYF. DNA for the CDR3: TGCGCCAGCAGCTTGCGGGACCCCTACGAGCAGTACTTC.

The gene calls are TRBV29-1 and TRBJ2-5; D is perhaps TRBD1 or TRBD2 (5 bases each). The CDR3 consists of 13 residues. The V gene's germline CDR1 is SQVTM and CDR2 ANQGSEA. V was shortened by 4 bases and J by 0 bases, with 9 bases between the two germline ends. In DNA form, the CDR3 reads TGCAGCGTTGGGGGACGGTACCAAGAGACCCAGTACTTC. It codes for CSVGGRYQETQYF.

V is TRBV5-1 and J is TRBJ2-2; 10 bases agree with TRBD1. The germline V gene encodes CDR1 SGHRS and CDR2 YFSETQ. Trimming took 4 bases from V and 5 from J; bases not matched to a gene: 2. The CDR3 length is 14 residues. This CDR3 reads CASSGTGVTGELFF. In DNA, the CDR3 is TGCGCCAGCAGCGGGACAGGGGTAACCGGGGAGCTGTTTTTT.

V is TRBV6-5 and J is TRBJ2-7, with D maybe TRBD1 (6 bases). Germline V gene sequence: CDR1 MNHEY, CDR2 SVGAGI. V was shortened by 6 bases and J by 3 bases, with 12 bases between the two germline ends. This CDR3 comprises 13 residues. The CDR3 region is CASRTGTIYEQYF. CDR3 nucleotide sequence: TGTGCCAGCAGAACCGGGACAATCTACGAGCAGTACTTC.

In DNA form, the CDR3 reads TGTGCCAGCAGTTATGCCGGACAGGGCTACGAGCAGTACTTC. It encodes CASSYAGQGYEQYF. The rearrangement joins TRBV6-5 to TRBJ2-7, with 8 bases aligning to TRBD1. J lost 3 bases, V lost 3 bases, and 4 bases had no gene match. The CDR3 runs to 14 residues. The germline V gene has CDR1 MNHEY and CDR2 SVGAGI.

The V gene is TRBV15, the J gene TRBJ2-1; TRBD2 aligns across 7 bases. The junction had 1 base not matched to a gene; V was cut back by 0 bases and J by 5 bases. Germline loops: CDR1 LNHNV, CDR2 YYDKDF (reference sequence). The CDR3 length is 14 residues. CDR3 loop: CATSRDLADNEQFF. The DNA for the CDR3 is TGTGCCACCAGCAGAGATCTAGCGGACAATGAGCAGTTCTTC.

This sequence joins TRBV6-5 and TRBJ2-1, with 10 bases aligning to TRBD2. The CDR3 contains 13 residues. Germline V gene data show CDR1 as MNHEY and CDR2 as SVGAGI. Trimming took 2 bases from V and 12 from J; bases not matched to a gene: 4. The CDR3 sequence is CASSYLAGARQFF. CDR3 in DNA: TGTGCCAGCAGTTACCTAGCGGGAGCCCGGCAGTTCTTC.

This chain links TRBV7-9 with TRBJ1-2, with D tentatively TRBD1 (5 bases). Trimming cost V 5 bases and J 8 bases, with 21 bases left between them. Per germline, CDR1 SEHNR and CDR2 FQNEAQ (reference sequence). The CDR3 loop spans 15 amino acids. CDR3 nucleotides: TGTGCCAGCAGCCCTAGTAGTCTAGGGACGTGGGGCTACACCTTC. It yields the protein CASSPSSLGTWGYTF.

The rearrangement joins TRBV19 to TRBJ1-4, with 8 bases aligning to TRBD1. CDR3 size: 15 residues. With 3 bases clipped from V and 2 bases from J, the junction kept 2 bases outside the gene matches. Germline V CDR1 and CDR2: LNHDA, SQIVND (reference sequence). The CDR3 sequence is CASSIRQGTNEKLFF. The CDR3 nucleotides are TGTGCCAGTAGTATTCGACAGGGGACTAATGAAAAACTGTTTTTT.

J is TRBJ2-1 and V is TRBV10-3; D uncertain. V was clipped by 2 bases and J by 0 bases, with 11 bases between them. This CDR3 contains 16 residues. Per the germline V gene, CDR1 is ENHRY and CDR2 is SYGVKD. In nucleotides, the CDR3 is TGTGCCATCAGTGAGAAGGTCCTCAGCTCCTACAATGAGCAGTTCTTC. Translation: CAISEKVLSSYNEQFF.

The gene calls are TRBV15 and TRBJ2-1; TRBD1 is a possible D gene (6 bases). V lost 2 bases to trimming and J lost 4 bases, with 12 bases between them. The CDR3 length is 15 residues. CDR1 LNHNV and CDR2 YYDKDF come from the germline V gene (reference sequence). CDR3 nucleotide sequence: TGTGCCACCAGCAGAAGACGGGACATTTACAATGAGCAGTTCTTC. Protein sequence: CATSRRRDIYNEQFF.

This chain links TRBV7-8 with TRBJ1-1; D unresolved. V was trimmed by 5 bases and J by 4 bases, leaving 17 bases between them. The CDR3 contains 15 residues. CDR1 is SGHVS, CDR2 FQNEAQ, per germline. The CDR3 sequence is CASSRSKRAATEAFF. DNA for the CDR3: TGTGCCAGCAGCCGGTCAAAAAGGGCGGCCACTGAAGCTTTCTTT.